These T cell receptor beta chains were read from a single sample in a study of T cells in Graves' hyperthyroidism and ophthalmopathy. In TCRdb, the multiplex PCR reads were re-called with MiXCR into one record per CDR3 protein. The profile covers 450,000 to 550,000 distinct CDR3 sequences, with 24% appearing a single time and roughly 10% taken by the ten largest. Material: blood. Receptors were obtained from a woman in her 30s with Graves' ophthalmopathy. The CDR3 runs from the conserved cysteine through the conserved F or W. The D gene is left open where the match is weak. Clone size appears in some rows only: once, few, many, or a class for an expanded clone.

TRBJ2-3	TRBD1	TRBV7-7	many	CASSPSGQGTDTQYF	TGTGCTAGCAGCCCCTCGGGACAGGGAACAGATACGCAGTATTTT
TRBJ1-1	NA	TRBV29-1	many	CSVEDLGPGGPEAFF	TGCAGCGTTGAAGATCTCGGTCCGGGAGGGCCTGAAGCTTTCTTT
TRBJ2-2	NA	TRBV5-1	NA	CASSPSGQINTGELFF	TGCGCCAGCAGCCCCTCCGGTCAGATTAACACCGGGGAGCTGTTTTTT
TRBJ2-5	NA	TRBV11-3	NA	CASSLELVLYF	TGTGCCAGCAGCTTAGAGCTCGTCCTGTACTTC
TRBJ1-2	NA	TRBV15	NA	CATSRDYQTVYGYTF	TGTGCCACCAGCAGAGATTATCAGACAGTCTATGGCTACACCTTC
TRBJ1-3	NA	TRBV5-1	many	CASSFEGAGNTIYF	TGCGCCAGCAGCTTTGAAGGGGCTGGAAACACCATATATTTT
TRBJ2-5	TRBD2	TRBV6-5	many	CASSLVGGEETQYF	TGTGCCAGCAGTCTGGTTGGGGGGGAAGAGACCCAGTACTTC
TRBJ2-3	TRBD1	TRBV27	few	CASTRRGQGAYTDTQYF	TGTGCCAGCACCCGAAGGGGACAGGGGGCGTACACAGATACGCAGTATTTT
TRBJ1-2	NA	TRBV6-1	many	CATKTATGDGYTF	TGTGCCACCAAGACAGCCACTGGGGATGGCTACACCTTC
TRBJ2-3	TRBD2	TRBV2	NA	CASSEAFSGGRDTQYF	TGTGCCAGCAGTGAAGCTTTTAGCGGGGGGAGAGATACGCAGTATTTT
TRBJ2-6	TRBD2	TRBV6-2/TRBV6-3	NA	CASSNGGGREANVLTF	TGTGCCAGCAGCAACGGCGGGGGGCGCGAGGCCAACGTCCTGACTTTC
TRBJ2-7	NA	TRBV7-2	many	CASSFTSESSYEQYF	TGTGCCAGCAGCTTTACGTCCGAAAGCTCCTACGAGCAGTACTTC
TRBJ2-6	NA	TRBV6-2/TRBV6-3	many	CATTRRTGANVLTF	TGTGCCACTACCCGGAGGACTGGGGCCAACGTCCTGACTTTC
TRBJ1-1	NA	TRBV15	few	CATSRSGRNTEAFF	TGTGCCACCAGCAGATCGGGACGAAACACTGAAGCTTTCTTT
TRBJ2-7	NA	TRBV5-5	NA	CASSTFSIYEQYF	TGTGCCAGCAGCACTTTCTCCATTTACGAGCAGTACTTC
TRBJ1-2	TRBD1	TRBV6-1	many	CASGFTAGGDEYGYTF	TGTGCCAGCGGCTTTACTGCAGGGGGCGACGAATATGGCTACACCTTC
TRBJ2-3	NA	TRBV6-2/TRBV6-3	NA	CASSRISVTDTQYF	TGTGCCAGCAGCCGCATTAGCGTTACAGATACGCAGTATTTT
TRBJ1-5	NA	TRBV18	NA	CASSPFTLGSNQPHHF	TGTGCCAGCTCACCTTTCACCCTCGGTAGCAATCAGCCCCATCATTTT
TRBJ2-3	NA	TRBV4-1	few	CASSPFVASTQYF	TGCGCCAGCAGCCCGTTCGTAGCTAGCACGCAGTATTTT
TRBJ2-7	NA	TRBV4-1	many	CASSQVDGGYEQYF	TGCGCCAGCAGCCAAGTTGACGGTGGCTACGAGCAGTACTTC
TRBJ1-2	TRBD1	TRBV12-3/TRBV12-4	NA	CASSGTGVTLGYTF	TGTGCCAGCAGCGGGACAGGGGTAACTCTCGGCTACACCTTC
TRBJ2-7	NA	TRBV20-1	many	CSAGVGIEQYF	TGCAGTGCTGGGGTGGGTATCGAGCAGTACTTC
TRBJ2-7	NA	TRBV27	many	CAIGRPYEQYF	TGTGCCATCGGCAGGCCCTACGAGCAGTACTTC
TRBJ2-5	NA	TRBV12-3/TRBV12-4	few	CASSPPTRRGRETQYF	TGTGCCAGCAGTCCCCCGACTAGAAGAGGGCGAGAGACCCAGTACTTC
TRBJ1-5	NA	TRBV27	many	CASSSVGWFGGVQPQHF	TGTGCCAGCAGTTCTGTGGGGTGGTTTGGAGGGGTTCAGCCCCAGCATTTT
TRBJ1-1	NA	TRBV7-9	many	CASSPDQNTEAFF	TGTGCCAGCAGCCCGGACCAGAACACTGAAGCTTTCTTT
TRBJ1-1	TRBD1	TRBV11-1	many	CASSALWTGAMSAEAFF	TGTGCCAGCAGTGCTCTTTGGACAGGGGCGATGTCCGCTGAAGCTTTCTTT
TRBJ2-4	TRBD1	TRBV20-1	many	CSARGGTAKNIQYF	TGCAGTGCTAGAGGGGGGACAGCTAAAAACATTCAGTACTTC
TRBJ1-1	NA	TRBV30	many	CALRGERNTEAFF	TGTGCCCTGAGGGGGGAAAGGAACACTGAAGCTTTCTTT
TRBJ1-1	NA	TRBV29-1	NA	CSVEGTAHNTEAFF	TGCAGCGTAGAAGGGACGGCCCATAACACTGAAGCTTTCTTT
TRBJ1-3	NA	TRBV11-2	many	CASSLVTGENTIYF	TGTGCCAGCAGCTTAGTGACAGGAGAGAACACCATATATTTT
TRBJ2-5	NA	TRBV28	many	CASIDSGQETQYF	TGTGCCAGCATCGATTCCGGGCAAGAGACCCAGTACTTC
TRBJ1-2	NA	TRBV12-3/TRBV12-4	NA	CASRLAGLGYTF	TGTGCCAGCAGGCTGGCGGGTCTCGGCTACACCTTC
TRBJ1-2	NA	TRBV27	many	CASSLTAYHGYTF	TGTGCCAGCAGTTTAACGGCGTACCATGGCTACACCTTC
TRBJ2-2	NA	TRBV7-3	many	CASSPGDYTGELFF	TGTGCCAGCAGCCCCGGGGACTACACCGGGGAGCTGTTTTTT
TRBJ1-2	NA	TRBV28	many	CASRTRWGANSRYTF	TGTGCCAGCAGGACAAGATGGGGGGCGAATAGTCGCTACACCTTC